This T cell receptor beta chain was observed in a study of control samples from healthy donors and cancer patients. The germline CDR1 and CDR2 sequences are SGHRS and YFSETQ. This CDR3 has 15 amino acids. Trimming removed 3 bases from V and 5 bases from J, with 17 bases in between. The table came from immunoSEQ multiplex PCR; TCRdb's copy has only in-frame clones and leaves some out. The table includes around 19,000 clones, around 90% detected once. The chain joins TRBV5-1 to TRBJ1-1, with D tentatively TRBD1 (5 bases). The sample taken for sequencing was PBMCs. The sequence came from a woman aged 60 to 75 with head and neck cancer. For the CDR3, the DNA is TGCGCCAGCAGCTCCGGTCCCGGGACGGGGACTGAAGCTTTCTTT. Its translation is CASSSGPGTGTEAFF.